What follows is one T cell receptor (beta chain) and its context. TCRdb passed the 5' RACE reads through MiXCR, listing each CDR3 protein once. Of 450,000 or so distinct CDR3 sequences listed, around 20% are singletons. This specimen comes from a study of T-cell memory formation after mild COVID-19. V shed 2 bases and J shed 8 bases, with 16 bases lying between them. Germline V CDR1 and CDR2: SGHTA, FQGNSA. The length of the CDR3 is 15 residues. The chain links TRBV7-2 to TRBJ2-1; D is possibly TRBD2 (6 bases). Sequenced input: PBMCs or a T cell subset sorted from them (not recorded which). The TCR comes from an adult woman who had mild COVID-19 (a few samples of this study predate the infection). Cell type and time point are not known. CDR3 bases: TGTGCCAGCAGCTTACGGACGGACGGGGGTTATGAGCAGTTCTTC. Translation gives CASSLRTDGGYEQFF. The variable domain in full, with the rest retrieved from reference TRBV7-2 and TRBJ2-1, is GAGVSQSPSNKVTEKGKDVELRCDPISGHTALYWYRQSLGQGLEFLIYFQGNSAPDKSGLPSDRFSAERTGGSVSTLTIQRTQQEDSAVYLCASSLRTDGGYEQFFGPGTRLTVL.